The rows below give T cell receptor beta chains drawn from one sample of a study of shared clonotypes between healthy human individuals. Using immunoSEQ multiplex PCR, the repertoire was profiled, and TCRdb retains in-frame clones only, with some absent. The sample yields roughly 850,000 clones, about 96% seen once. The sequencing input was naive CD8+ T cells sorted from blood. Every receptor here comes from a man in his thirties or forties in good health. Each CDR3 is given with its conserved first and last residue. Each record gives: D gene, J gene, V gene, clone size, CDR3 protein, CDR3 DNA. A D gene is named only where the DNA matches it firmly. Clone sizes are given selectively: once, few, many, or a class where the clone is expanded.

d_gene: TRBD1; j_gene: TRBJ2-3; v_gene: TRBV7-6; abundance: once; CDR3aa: CASSLAGGQGDTQYF; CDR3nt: TGTGCCAGCAGCTTAGCGGGGGGACAGGGGGATACGCAGTATTTT
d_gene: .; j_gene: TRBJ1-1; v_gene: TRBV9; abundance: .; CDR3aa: CASSPPGGGNTEAFF; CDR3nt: TGTGCCAGCAGCCCCCCCGGAGGCGGTAACACTGAAGCTTTCTTT
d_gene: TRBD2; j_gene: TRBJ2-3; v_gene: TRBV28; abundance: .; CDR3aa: CASSLDTTSGRPGASTDTQYF; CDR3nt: TGTGCCAGCAGTCTCGACACAACTAGCGGGAGGCCGGGAGCAAGCACAGATACGCAGTATTTT
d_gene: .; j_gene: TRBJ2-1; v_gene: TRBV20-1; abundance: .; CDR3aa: CSARVTYEQFF; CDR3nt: TGCAGTGCTAGAGTGACTTACGAGCAGTTCTTC
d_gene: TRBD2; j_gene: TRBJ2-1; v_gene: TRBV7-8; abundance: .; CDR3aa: CASSIPGLAGLNEQFF; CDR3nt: TGTGCCAGCAGCATACCGGGACTAGCGGGTCTCAATGAGCAGTTCTTC
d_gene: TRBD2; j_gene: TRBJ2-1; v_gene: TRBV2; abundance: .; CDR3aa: CASSEYSGRIYEQFF; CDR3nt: TGTGCCAGCAGTGAGTACAGCGGGAGAATCTATGAGCAGTTCTTC
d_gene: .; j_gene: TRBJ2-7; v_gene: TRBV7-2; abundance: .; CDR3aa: CASSLRRTYEQYF; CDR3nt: TGTGCCAGCAGCCTTAGAAGGACCTACGAGCAGTACTTC
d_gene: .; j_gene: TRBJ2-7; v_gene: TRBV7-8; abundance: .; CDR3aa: CASSLVGGAVQYF; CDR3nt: TGTGCCAGCAGCTTAGTAGGTGGGGCGGTGCAGTACTTC
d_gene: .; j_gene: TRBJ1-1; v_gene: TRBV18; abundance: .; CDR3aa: CASSPPFSPEAFF; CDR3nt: TGTGCCAGCTCACCACCGTTTTCCCCTGAAGCTTTCTTT
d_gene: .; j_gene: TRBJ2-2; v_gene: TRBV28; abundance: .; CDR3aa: CASSDGATNTGELFF; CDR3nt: TGTGCCAGCAGCGATGGGGCAACGAACACCGGGGAGCTGTTTTTT
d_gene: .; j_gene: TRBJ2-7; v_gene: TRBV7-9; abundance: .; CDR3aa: CASSSGYIYEQYF; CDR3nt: TGTGCCAGCAGCTCAGGGTATATCTACGAGCAGTACTTC
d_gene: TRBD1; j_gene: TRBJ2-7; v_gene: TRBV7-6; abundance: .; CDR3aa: CASSSGTGAYEQYF; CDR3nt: TGTGCCAGCAGCTCCGGGACAGGGGCCTACGAGCAGTACTTC
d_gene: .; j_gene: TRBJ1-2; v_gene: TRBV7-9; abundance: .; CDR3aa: CASSLPGLGYGYTF; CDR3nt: TGTGCCAGCAGCTTACCGGGACTCGGCTATGGCTACACCTTC
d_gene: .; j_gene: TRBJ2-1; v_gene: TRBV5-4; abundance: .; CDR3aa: CASSLRGPTTYNEQFF; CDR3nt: TGTGCCAGCAGCTTACGGGGGCCTACCACTTACAATGAGCAGTTCTTC
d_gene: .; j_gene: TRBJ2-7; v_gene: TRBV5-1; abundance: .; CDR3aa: CASSLDLDSQPYEQYF; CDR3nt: TGCGCCAGCAGCTTGGACCTTGACAGCCAGCCCTACGAGCAGTACTTC
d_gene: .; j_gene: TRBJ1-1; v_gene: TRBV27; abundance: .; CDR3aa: CASSPFQTGLSMKAFF; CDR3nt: TGTGCCAGCAGTCCCTTTCAAACAGGGCTGAGTATGAAGGCTTTCTTT
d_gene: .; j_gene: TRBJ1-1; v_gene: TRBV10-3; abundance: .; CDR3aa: CAISEVVGTEAFF; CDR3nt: TGTGCCATCAGTGAGGTGGTGGGTACTGAAGCTTTCTTT
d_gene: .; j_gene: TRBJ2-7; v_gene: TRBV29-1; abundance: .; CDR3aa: CSVRAREQYF; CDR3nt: TGCAGCGTACGGGCGAGGGAGCAGTACTTC
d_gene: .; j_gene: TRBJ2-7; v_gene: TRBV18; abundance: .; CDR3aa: CASSWFPEEGRYEQYF; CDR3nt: TGTGCCAGCTCATGGTTTCCCGAGGAAGGGCGCTACGAGCAGTACTTC
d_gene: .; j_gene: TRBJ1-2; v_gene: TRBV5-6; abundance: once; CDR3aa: CASSLGQARGGYTF; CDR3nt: TGTGCCAGCAGCTTGGGACAGGCTCGAGGAGGCTACACCTTC
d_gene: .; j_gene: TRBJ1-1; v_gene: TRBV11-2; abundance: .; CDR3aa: CASSPWTVYEAFF; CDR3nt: TGTGCCAGCAGCCCATGGACAGTTTACGAAGCTTTCTTT
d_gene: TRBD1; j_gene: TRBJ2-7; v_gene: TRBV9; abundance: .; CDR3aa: CASSPEGAPSYEQYF; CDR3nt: TGTGCCAGCAGCCCCGAGGGGGCGCCCTCCTACGAGCAGTACTTC
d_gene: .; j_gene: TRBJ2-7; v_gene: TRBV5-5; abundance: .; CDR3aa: CASSLVGRGHEQYF; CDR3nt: TGTGCCAGCAGCTTGGTAGGCAGGGGCCACGAGCAGTACTTC
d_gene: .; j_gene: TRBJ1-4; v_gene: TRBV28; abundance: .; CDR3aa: CASSPPDDWGEKLFF; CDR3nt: TGTGCCAGCAGTCCACCGGACGACTGGGGTGAAAAACTGTTTTTT
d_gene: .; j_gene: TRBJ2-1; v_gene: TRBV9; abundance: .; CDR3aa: CASSVVGGVRNEQFF; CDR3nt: TGTGCCAGCAGCGTAGTGGGTGGGGTGCGGAATGAGCAGTTCTTC
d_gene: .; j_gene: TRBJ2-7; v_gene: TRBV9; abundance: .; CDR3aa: CASSVGGSSYEQYF; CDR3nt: TGTGCCAGCAGCGTAGGAGGTAGCTCCTACGAGCAGTACTTC
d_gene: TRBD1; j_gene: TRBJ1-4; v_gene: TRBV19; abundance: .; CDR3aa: CASSIGPTGTGYEKLFF; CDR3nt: TGTGCCAGTAGTATTGGCCCAACCGGGACAGGGTATGAAAAACTGTTTTTT
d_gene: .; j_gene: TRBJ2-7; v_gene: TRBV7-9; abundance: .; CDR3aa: CASSLAGLDYEQYF; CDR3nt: TGTGCCAGCAGCTTAGCGGGACTCGACTACGAGCAGTACTTC
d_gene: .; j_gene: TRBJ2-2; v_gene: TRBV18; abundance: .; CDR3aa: CASSPPAGRNTGELFF; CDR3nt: TGTGCCAGCTCACCACCTGCGGGAAGGAACACCGGGGAGCTGTTTTTT
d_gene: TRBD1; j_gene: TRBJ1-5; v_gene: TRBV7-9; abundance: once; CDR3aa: CASSLVGRGHQPQHF; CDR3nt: TGTGCCAGCAGCTTAGTTGGCAGGGGGCATCAGCCCCAGCATTTT
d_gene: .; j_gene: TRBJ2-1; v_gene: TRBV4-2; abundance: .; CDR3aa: CASSQVVGNEQFF; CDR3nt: TGTGCCAGCAGCCAAGTCGTGGGCAATGAGCAGTTCTTC
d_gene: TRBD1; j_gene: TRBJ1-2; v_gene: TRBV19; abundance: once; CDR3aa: CASSIGRTGGPRGYTF; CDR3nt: TGTGCCAGTAGTATAGGCCGGACAGGGGGCCCTCGGGGCTACACCTTC
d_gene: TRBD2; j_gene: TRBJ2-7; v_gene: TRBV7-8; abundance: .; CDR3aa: CASSLTGGSYEQYF; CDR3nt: TGTGCCAGCAGCTTAACGGGCGGGAGCTACGAGCAGTACTTC
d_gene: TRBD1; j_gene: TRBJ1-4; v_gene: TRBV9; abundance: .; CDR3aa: CASSRGQGVEKLFF; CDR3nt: TGTGCCAGCAGCAGGGGACAGGGAGTTGAAAAACTGTTTTTT
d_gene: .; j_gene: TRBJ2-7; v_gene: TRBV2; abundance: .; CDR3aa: CASSEGEGAFYEQYF; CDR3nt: TGTGCCAGCAGTGAAGGGGAGGGGGCTTTCTACGAGCAGTACTTC
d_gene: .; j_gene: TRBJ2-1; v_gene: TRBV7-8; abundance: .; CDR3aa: CASSLDLGAGAIYSEQFF; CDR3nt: TGTGCCAGCAGCTTAGATTTGGGGGCGGGAGCAATTTACAGTGAGCAGTTCTTC
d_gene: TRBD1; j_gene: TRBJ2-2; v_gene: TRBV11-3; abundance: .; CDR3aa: CASSLITGENTGELFF; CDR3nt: TGTGCCAGCAGCTTAATTACAGGGGAAAACACCGGGGAGCTGTTTTTT